These T cell receptor beta chains were read from a single sample in a study of spatial heterogeneity in lung cancer. TCRdb reanalysed the 5' RACE reads using MiXCR and keeps one entry per CDR3 protein. The table lists over 9,500 distinct CDR3 sequences, around 15% of them singletons. The material was PBMCs, obtained at surgery. The receptors were sampled from a male donor with early-stage non-small cell lung cancer. Both conserved end residues are part of each CDR3. The D gene is left open where the match is weak. Clone size is shown for a subset of rows, as once, few, many or a class of expanded clone.

cdr3_nt	cdr3_aa	j_call	d_call	cdr3_length	clone_size	v_call
TGCGCCAGCAGCCAACCCAGTACAGATACGCAGTATTTT	CASSQPSTDTQYF	TRBJ2-3	NA	13	NA	TRBV4-1
TGTGCCTGTACTAGTTGGACAGATGAAGAAAAACTGTTTTTT	CACTSWTDEEKLFF	TRBJ1-4	NA	14	few	TRBV30
TGTGCCAGCAGCCAAGTAACGGGGACGGAAGGAAATGCTTTCTTT	CASSQVTGTEGNAFF	TRBJ1-1	NA	15	few	TRBV4-2
TGTGCCAGTAGTACCGAAAAGAGGGGCGTCAATGAGCAGTTCTTC	CASSTEKRGVNEQFF	TRBJ2-1	NA	15	many	TRBV19
TGTGCCAGCAGTTCCCCACCACAGGGAGGGGAAAACATTCAGTACTTC	CASSSPPQGGENIQYF	TRBJ2-4	NA	16	NA	TRBV2
TGTGCCAGCAGTTTCGGTGACAGACTCAATTACGAGCAGTACTTC	CASSFGDRLNYEQYF	TRBJ2-7	NA	15	few	TRBV27
TGTGCCAGCAGCTTAGCGGTCAGGAGCTCCTACGAGCAGTACTTC	CASSLAVRSSYEQYF	TRBJ2-7	NA	15	NA	TRBV11-2
TGCACCAGCAGCGCCCGGGACAGTCGAAACACCATATATTTT	CTSSARDSRNTIYF	TRBJ1-3	TRBD1	14	NA	TRBV5-1
TGTGCCAGCAGTTTAAATCCTCTCGAGCAGTACTTC	CASSLNPLEQYF	TRBJ2-7	NA	12	NA	TRBV28
TGTGCCAGCAGTCCCGGGACGGGCCTTAGCGGGGAGCTGTTTTTT	CASSPGTGLSGELFF	TRBJ2-2	NA	15	few	TRBV7-2
TGTGCCAGCAGCTCGGGACTAGCGACGAATGAGCAGTTCTTC	CASSSGLATNEQFF	TRBJ2-1	TRBD2	14	many	TRBV13